Sequencing of this T cell receptor beta chain was carried out in a study of vaccination effects on CD4 cells after COVID-19. Study-level background: Two doses of either BNT162b2 or mRNA-1273 were given to each participant.

A note on this clone: Its antigen is unidentified.

TCRdb's copy holds only in-frame clones and misses some; the assay was immunoSEQ multiplex PCR. The data contain roughly 20,000 clones, 70% of them seen just once; the ten biggest clones take up roughly a sixth. CDR3 length equals 14 residues. V lost 3 bases, J lost 7 bases, and 15 bases lay in between. CDR1 is GTSNPN and CDR2 is SVGIG in the germline V gene (reference sequence). Within the ViraFEST assay, antigen-specific CD4+ T cells underwent expansion with viral peptide pools prior to sequencing. Having been cultured for roughly 9 days, the cells underwent CD4+ T cell isolation. Vaccinated recipients, who were negative for nucleocapsid antibodies, had no history of SARS-CoV-2 infection.

V usage is TRBV30 and J usage is TRBJ1-4, with D perhaps matching TRBD1 (5 bases). This sample comprised CD4+ T cells from PBMCs cultured with HCoV-229E spike peptides, obtained before COVID-19 vaccination. The TCR was taken from a human donor who received a COVID-19 vaccine. Written as DNA, the CDR3 is TGTGCCTGGAGAAAGACCACGAGGGGTGAAAAACTGTTTTTT. It translates to CAWRKTTRGEKLFF.